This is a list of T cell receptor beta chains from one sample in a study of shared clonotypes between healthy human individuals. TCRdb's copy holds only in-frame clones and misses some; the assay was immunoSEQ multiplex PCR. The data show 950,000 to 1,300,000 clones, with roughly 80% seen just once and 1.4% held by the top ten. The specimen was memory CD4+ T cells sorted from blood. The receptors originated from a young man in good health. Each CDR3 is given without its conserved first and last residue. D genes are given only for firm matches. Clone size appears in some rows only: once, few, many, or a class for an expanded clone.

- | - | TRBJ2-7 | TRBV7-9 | ASSPGASVGEQY
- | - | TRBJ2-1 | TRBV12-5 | ASGLPGDLGEQF
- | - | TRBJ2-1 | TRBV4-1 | ASSRVGGDGGYEQF
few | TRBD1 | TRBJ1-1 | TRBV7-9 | ASSKYVDRAPNEAF
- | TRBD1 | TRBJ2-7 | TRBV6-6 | ASSSDRGGGQY
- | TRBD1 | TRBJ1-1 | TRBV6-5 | ASSRYPTGTTEAF
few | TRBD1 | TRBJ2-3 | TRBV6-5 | ASSYGGTGSTYTQY
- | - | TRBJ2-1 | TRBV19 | ASSIEGSSYNEQF
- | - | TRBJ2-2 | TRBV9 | ASSPQGGGWDANTGELF
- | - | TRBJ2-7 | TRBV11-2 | ASTLPGQRPSYEQY
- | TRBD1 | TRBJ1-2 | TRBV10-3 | AAKPEGTGRFGYT
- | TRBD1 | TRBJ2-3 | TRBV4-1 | ASSRTGGADTQY
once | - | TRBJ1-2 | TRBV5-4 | ASREGTDANYGYT
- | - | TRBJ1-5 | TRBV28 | ASSLMYRGNQPQH
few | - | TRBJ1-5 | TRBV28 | ASTPYRTGQPQH
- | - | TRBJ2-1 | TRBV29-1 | SVEPSRGGSYNEQF
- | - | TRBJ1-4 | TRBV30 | AWSQGNNEKLF
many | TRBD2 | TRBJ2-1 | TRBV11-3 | ASSPGAGGGNEQF
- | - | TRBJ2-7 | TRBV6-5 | ASSLGTPYEQY
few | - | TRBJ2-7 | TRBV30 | AWATVYEQY
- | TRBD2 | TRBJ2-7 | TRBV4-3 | ASSQDEGTSTFSYEQY
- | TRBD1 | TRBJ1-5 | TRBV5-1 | ASSSTGQGGQPQH
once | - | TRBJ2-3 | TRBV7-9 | ASSPHVGASTDTQY
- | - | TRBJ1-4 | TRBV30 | ALGVINGKLF
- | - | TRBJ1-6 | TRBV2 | ASLRHLNSPLH
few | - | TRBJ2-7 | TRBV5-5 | ASSLGGVSSYEQY
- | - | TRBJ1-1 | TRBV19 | ASSIVALNTEAF
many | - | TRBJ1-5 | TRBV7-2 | ASSLSAHQPQH
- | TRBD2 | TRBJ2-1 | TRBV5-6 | ASSAQGRDLDEQF
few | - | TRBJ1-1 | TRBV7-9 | ASSLVLSNTEAF
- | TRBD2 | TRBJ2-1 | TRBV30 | AWNGGRAHEQF
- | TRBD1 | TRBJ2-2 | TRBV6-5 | ASSLQGAAGELF
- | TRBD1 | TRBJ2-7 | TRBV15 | ATSRDRSSYEQY
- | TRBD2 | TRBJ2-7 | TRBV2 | ASSGHGGSSYEQY
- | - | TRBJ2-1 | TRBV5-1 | ASSLRTDSNEQF
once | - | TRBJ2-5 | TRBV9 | ASSPRGREETQY
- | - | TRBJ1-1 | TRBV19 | ASSIGPSTSVNTEAF
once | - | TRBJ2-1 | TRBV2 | ASSVAQGISYNEQF
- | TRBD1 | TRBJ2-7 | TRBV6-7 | ASSYTLLTGQGTYEQY
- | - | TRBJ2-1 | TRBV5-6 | ASRLTGEQF
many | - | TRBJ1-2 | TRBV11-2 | ASSLLALGDNGYT
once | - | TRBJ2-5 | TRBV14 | ASSQLGETQY
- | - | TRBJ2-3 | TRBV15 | ATSQPAGTDTQY
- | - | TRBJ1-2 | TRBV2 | ASSALTAGNYGYT
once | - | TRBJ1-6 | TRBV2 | ASSEDPSYSPLH
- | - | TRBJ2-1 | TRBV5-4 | ASSGLANYNEQF
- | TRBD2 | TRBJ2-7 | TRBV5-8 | ASSLNGLADTYEQY
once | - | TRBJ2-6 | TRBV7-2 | ASSDVNSGANVLT
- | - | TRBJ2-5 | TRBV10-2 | ASGGLETQY
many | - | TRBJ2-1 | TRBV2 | ASSDRFPQQF
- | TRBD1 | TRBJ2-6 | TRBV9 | ASSTRDRVSAGANVLT
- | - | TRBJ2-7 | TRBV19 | ASSTTQRNLYEQY
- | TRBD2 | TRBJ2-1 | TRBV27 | ASSSLAGSYNEQF
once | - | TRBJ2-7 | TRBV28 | ASSLSGLAGYEQY
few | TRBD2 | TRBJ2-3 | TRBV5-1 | ASSLGVTSGSTDTQY
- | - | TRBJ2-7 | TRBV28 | ASSLATLPGHY
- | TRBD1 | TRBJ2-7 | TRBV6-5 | ASSYNTGAYEQY